Listed below are T cell receptor beta chains from one sample, sequenced in a study of identical twins. MiXCR, run by TCRdb on the 5' RACE reads, gives a single entry per CDR3 protein. The sample records roughly 690,000 distinct CDR3 sequences, roughly 6% being singletons. The sample taken for sequencing was naive T cells sorted from blood. The receptors stem from a man aged 18 to 29 in good health. The conserved cysteine and the conserved F or W are not part of the CDR3 here.

J gene: TRBJ2-1; V gene: TRBV20-1; CDR3 protein: SATFSGRLYNEQF
J gene: TRBJ2-1; V gene: TRBV10-3; CDR3 protein: AIRQGSGDNEQF
J gene: TRBJ2-1; V gene: TRBV12-5; CDR3 protein: ASGPRTGGYNEQF
J gene: TRBJ2-5; V gene: TRBV5-1; CDR3 protein: ASSLGRSGPNGAGETQY
J gene: TRBJ2-1; V gene: TRBV20-1; CDR3 protein: SAGLAGDRRRGV
J gene: TRBJ2-3; V gene: TRBV20-1; CDR3 protein: SARHLAGGSTDTQY
J gene: TRBJ2-1; V gene: TRBV11-2; CDR3 protein: ASSLEGSGTGEQF
J gene: TRBJ1-1; V gene: TRBV20-1; CDR3 protein: SAFEGGRETEAF
J gene: TRBJ2-4; V gene: TRBV6-2/TRBV6-3; CDR3 protein: ASRGRDPNGLKNIQY
J gene: TRBJ2-2; V gene: TRBV5-1; CDR3 protein: ASSRDRARELF
J gene: TRBJ2-1; V gene: TRBV29-1; CDR3 protein: SVNRGQGNEQF
J gene: TRBJ2-5; V gene: TRBV20-1; CDR3 protein: SASTSGRGGETQY
J gene: TRBJ2-4; V gene: TRBV20-1; CDR3 protein: SPTGGGFNIQY
J gene: TRBJ1-5; V gene: TRBV4-2; CDR3 protein: ASSQNIGEGQPQH
J gene: TRBJ2-1; V gene: TRBV12-3/TRBV12-4; CDR3 protein: ASSLKGYEQF
J gene: TRBJ2-7; V gene: TRBV5-1; CDR3 protein: ASSLAVGAYDSYEQY
J gene: TRBJ1-1; V gene: TRBV28; CDR3 protein: ASGQVMNTEAF